These T cell receptor beta chains were read from a single sample in a study of blood T cell repertoires in COVID-19. The assay was immunoSEQ multiplex PCR, and TCRdb's table has in-frame clones only and misses some. The table records 380,000 or so clones, 80% to 90% of them present only once. The specimen sequenced was peripheral blood. The receptor source for this set is a woman aged 55-70 years with COVID-19, enrolled during active disease. CDR3s include the opening cysteine and the closing phenylalanine or tryptophan. The D gene is left open where the match is weak. A clone size is listed for some rows: how often the clone was seen (once, few, many), or a class if it is expanded.

TRBV12-3/TRBV12-4	NA	TRBJ2-7	TRBD1	TGTGCCAGCAGTTTTAGACAGGGGTACGAGCAGTACTTC	CASSFRQGYEQYF
TRBV2	NA	TRBJ1-2	NA	TGTGCCAGCAGCTGGGGAGGGAACTATGGCTACACCTTC	CASSWGGNYGYTF
TRBV28	NA	TRBJ2-5	TRBD1	TGTGCCAGCAGGCTACCGGGACAGGGGAGGTTTGAGACCCAGTACTTC	CASRLPGQGRFETQYF
TRBV12-3/TRBV12-4	NA	TRBJ1-2	NA	TGTGCCAGCAGTGTCAGGGTTCGTGATGGCTACACCTTC	CASSVRVRDGYTF
TRBV5-1	NA	TRBJ1-2	NA	TGCGCCAGCAGCTTTGGACAGACCCTCTATGGCTACACCTTC	CASSFGQTLYGYTF
TRBV5-1	NA	TRBJ2-3	TRBD2	TGCGCCAGCAGCTTGACGACTAGCGGCACAGATACGCAGTATTTT	CASSLTTSGTDTQYF
TRBV19	NA	TRBJ2-4	TRBD2	TGTGCCAGGGAGGAAGCGGGGAAGGTGGACATTCAGTACTTC	CAREEAGKVDIQYF
TRBV29-1	few	TRBJ1-2	TRBD1	TGCAGCGTTGAACTAGGGGGCGTTGGCTACACCTTC	CSVELGGVGYTF
TRBV5-1	few	TRBJ2-2	NA	TGCGCCAGCAGCTCGACCGGGACAAAGAACACCGGGGAGCTGTTTTTT	CASSSTGTKNTGELFF
TRBV4-3	NA	TRBJ2-1	TRBD2	TGCGCCAGCAGCCAAGTAGGTGCTAGCGGGGGGGCAAGGGAGCAGTTCTTC	CASSQVGASGGAREQFF
TRBV5-4	NA	TRBJ1-2	NA	TGTGCCAGCAGCATGGACGGTAACTATGGCTACACCTTC	CASSMDGNYGYTF
TRBV7-2	once	TRBJ1-5	TRBD1	TGTGCCAGCAGCTTTATGACAGGGGGCAATGGTCAGCCCCAGCATTTT	CASSFMTGGNGQPQHF
TRBV2	NA	TRBJ2-2	TRBD1	TGTGCCAGCAAATTGGACAGGGCAGGCACCGGGGAGCTGTTTTTT	CASKLDRAGTGELFF
TRBV5-1	NA	TRBJ2-3	TRBD2	TGCGCCAGCAGCCGGACTAGCGGGGGAGGTAGCACAGATACGCAGTATTTT	CASSRTSGGGSTDTQYF
TRBV7-3	NA	TRBJ1-1	TRBD1	TGTGCCAGCAGCCCGGACAGGGGGGTCTTGTTTACTGAAGCTTTCTTT	CASSPDRGVLFTEAFF
TRBV7-2	NA	TRBJ1-2	NA	TGTGCCAGCAGCCCCAGGACAGCCGACTATGGCTACACCTTC	CASSPRTADYGYTF
TRBV10-1	NA	TRBJ2-1	TRBD1	TGCGCCAAAAGCCGGGACAGAAATAACAATGAGCAGTTCTTC	CAKSRDRNNNEQFF
TRBV12-3/TRBV12-4	NA	TRBJ2-7	TRBD1	TGTGCCAGCACCCGACAGGGTTCCCACGAGCAGTACTTC	CASTRQGSHEQYF
TRBV29-1	NA	TRBJ2-3	TRBD2	TGCAGCGTTGAAGCGGGGGGACGCACAGATACGCAGTATTTT	CSVEAGGRTDTQYF
TRBV19	NA	TRBJ2-7	NA	TGTGCCAGTAGGGGGACACTCTACGAGCAGTACTTC	CASRGTLYEQYF
TRBV7-8	NA	TRBJ2-3	NA	TGTGCCAGCAGCTTCCCTTTTGAGGGGACTAGCACAGATACGCAGTATTTT	CASSFPFEGTSTDTQYF
TRBV19	NA	TRBJ1-1	NA	TGTGCCAGTCTTACGGGTACTGAAGCTTTCTTT	CASLTGTEAFF
TRBV15	many	TRBJ1-6	TRBD1	TGTGCCACCAGCAGAGAGACAGGGGACAATTCACCCCTCCACTTT	CATSRETGDNSPLHF
TRBV10-3	NA	TRBJ2-6	TRBD2	TGTGCCATCAGTGAGTTATGGACTAGCGGGTCCAACGTCCTGACTTTC	CAISELWTSGSNVLTF
TRBV4-1	NA	TRBJ1-5	TRBD1	TGCGCCAGCAGCCAAGATAGGGACAGATATCAGCCCCAGCATTTT	CASSQDRDRYQPQHF
TRBV7-9	NA	TRBJ2-7	TRBD1	TGTGCCAGCAGCTTCCCCGGGACAGAGGGGTCTGAGCAGTACTTC	CASSFPGTEGSEQYF
TRBV19	once	TRBJ1-1	NA	TGTGCCAGTAGTGTGGGACATCTGAACACTGAAGCTTTCTTT	CASSVGHLNTEAFF
TRBV28	NA	TRBJ1-2	TRBD1	TGTGCCAGTGCTATCACACAGGGGATCTATGGCTACACCTTC	CASAITQGIYGYTF
TRBV5-6	once	TRBJ1-3	TRBD1	TGTGCCAGCAGCTCGGACAGGGAGGGAAACACCATATATTTT	CASSSDREGNTIYF
TRBV6-2/TRBV6-3	NA	TRBJ1-1	NA	TGTGCCAGCAGTCCGTACAGAAAACGCAATGAAGCTTTCTTT	CASSPYRKRNEAFF
TRBV30	once	TRBJ2-7	TRBD1	TGTGCCTGGAGCCCTGGGACAGGTGATATATGGTACTTC	CAWSPGTGDIWYF
TRBV27	NA	TRBJ1-2	NA	TGTGCCAGCAGTTTATCCCTCCACTATGGCTACACCTTC	CASSLSLHYGYTF
TRBV7-2	NA	TRBJ2-1	TRBD2	TGTGCCAGCAGGCCCGGATCACTAGCGGCGAATGAGCAGTTCTTC	CASRPGSLAANEQFF
TRBV7-2	NA	TRBJ1-6	TRBD1	TGTGCCAGCAGCGAGGGACAGCCTTATAATTCACCCCTCCACTTT	CASSEGQPYNSPLHF
TRBV11-1	NA	TRBJ1-3	NA	TGTGCCAGCAGGCCTACTGCTCTCGAGAACACCATATATTTT	CASRPTALENTIYF
TRBV25-1	NA	TRBJ1-1	NA	TGTGCCAGCAGTGAATTACAGGAGAACACTGAAGCTTTCTTT	CASSELQENTEAFF
TRBV19	NA	TRBJ2-2	NA	TGTGCCAGTAGGTTGGGGCCCGACACCGGGGAGCTGTTTTTT	CASRLGPDTGELFF
TRBV7-3	NA	TRBJ2-1	NA	TGTGCCAGCAGCTTAATGCAGGGTTACAATGAGCAGTTCTTC	CASSLMQGYNEQFF
TRBV25-1	NA	TRBJ1-3	NA	TGTGCCAGCCTGGGGCAGGGGCGAGGAAACACCATATATTTT	CASLGQGRGNTIYF
TRBV7-6	NA	TRBJ1-4	NA	TGTGCCAGCAGCTTATGGGGCCCCCCAACTAATGAAAAACTGTTTTTT	CASSLWGPPTNEKLFF
TRBV7-9	NA	TRBJ1-2	TRBD1	TGTGCCAGCAGCGAGCGGGACAGGGCTGACTATGGCTACACCTTC	CASSERDRADYGYTF
TRBV6-1	NA	TRBJ1-2	NA	TGTGCCAGCAGTGAAGGGAACAGTGGCTATGGCTACACCTTC	CASSEGNSGYGYTF
TRBV5-5	NA	TRBJ1-1	NA	TGTGCCAGCAGCTTGAAAGGGAACGGAGGTGAAGCTTTCTTT	CASSLKGNGGEAFF
TRBV4-1	NA	TRBJ2-5	TRBD2	TGCGCCAGCAGCCAGACACCCTTAGCGGGGGGGCCTCGAGAGACCCAGTACTTC	CASSQTPLAGGPRETQYF
TRBV11-3	NA	TRBJ2-7	TRBD1	TGTGCCAGCAGCGGACGGGACAGCAGCTCCTACGAGCAGTACTTC	CASSGRDSSSYEQYF
TRBV3-1/TRBV3-2	NA	TRBJ1-5	TRBD1	TGTGCCAGCAGCCCGAAATTTGCCGGACAGGGTGGAGATCAGCCCCAGCATTTT	CASSPKFAGQGGDQPQHF
TRBV10-1	NA	TRBJ1-1	TRBD1	TGCGCCAGCAGCTCGGGACAGACCTCGAACACTGAAGCTTTCTTT	CASSSGQTSNTEAFF
TRBV7-2	NA	TRBJ2-3	NA	TGTGCCAGCAGCTTAGGTCGGGGTCTCGCTTTCACAGATACGCAGTATTTT	CASSLGRGLAFTDTQYF
TRBV27	NA	TRBJ1-3	TRBD1	TGTGCCAGCAGATCCGGACAGGGGATGTTCCCTGGAAACACCATATATTTT	CASRSGQGMFPGNTIYF
TRBV18	NA	TRBJ2-7	TRBD2	TGTGCCAGCTCACCCTTAGCGGGCAGAATTATGGACGAGCAGTACTTC	CASSPLAGRIMDEQYF
TRBV5-5	few	TRBJ1-1	NA	TGTGCCAGCAGAATAGGGAGAGGTAGGACTGAAGCTTTCTTT	CASRIGRGRTEAFF